This T cell receptor (beta chain) comes out of a study of a mutant IDH1 vaccine in newly diagnosed glioma (dated by TCRdb to about 2021). Notes on the research overall: Vaccination started 4-6 weeks after radiotherapy alone, or was given together with temozolomide cycles in the groups whose treatment included chemotherapy. Longitudinal TCRB deep sequencing was performed for around 23 treated patients wherever samples were available for exploratory analyses. The week-35 safety follow-up was designated visit V12, and the week-47 end of study was designated visit V13. Prior to enrollment, patients had been given standard therapy consisting of radiotherapy alone, temozolomide alone, or radiochemotherapy with temozolomide, with the combination given to most patients. Peripheral blood samples were drawn at six visits, namely V03 (baseline), V05, V07, V10, V12 and V13. Of the roughly 30 treated patients, around 62% were male and 37.5% were female, and the mean age was 40.4 years.

Findings and caveats that apply to the study as a whole: No apparent relationship was observed between pseudoprogression and alterations in the top peripheral T cell clonotypes detected by TCRB sequencing. Vaccine-induced immune responses across multiple MHC alleles were detected in approximately 93% of patients. It was noted by the authors that analyses of patient blood samples could not be reproduced owing to sample limitations. Selection of PBMC samples for TCRB deep sequencing was based on availability.

The library was prepared using the immunoSEQ multiplex PCR assay. Rearranged TCR beta chain sequences were amplified with the hsTCRB Kit following the manufacturer's protocol. TCRB libraries were sequenced on an Illumina MiSeq. In the paper's pipeline: The proprietary platform of the kit vendor was used for demultiplexing, trimming and gene mapping. Entries here come from immuneACCESS through TCRdb and include only in-frame sequences with V and J called. Some clones fail to appear in such tables; in the studies checked, an unresolved V gene covers under half of the shortfall, and the cause of the remainder is unknown. V and J calls and clone size follow that table, whereas D and trimming were derived from the DNA. The sample table records roughly 52,000 clones; under 90% of these occur just once. Approximately 4.5% of the sample lies in the top ten. The sample's time point label, in plain terms: week 35, safety follow-up. Each vaccine dose was 300 ug of a 20-mer mutant IDH1 peptide in Montanide, given subcutaneously with topical imiquimod. Patients received eight vaccinations in weeks 1, 3, 5, 7, 11, 15, 19 and 23, corresponding to visits V03 through V10. The donors had newly diagnosed IDH1-mutant astrocytomas of WHO grade 3 or 4 that showed loss of nuclear ATRX. The samples were drawn from NOA16, a multicentre, single-arm, open-label phase I trial in Germany that tested a mutant IDH1 peptide vaccine in humans for the first time. Genomic DNA for TCRB sequencing was extracted from EDTA blood using the DNeasy Blood and Tissue Kit.

Taken from cysteine to phenylalanine, the CDR3 has 16 residues. The only DNA kept is the CDR3, 48 bases in frame from the first base. V is pruned by 5 bases and J by 2 bases, leaving 11 bases of the junction without a gene match. Sequences SEHNR (CDR1) and FQNEAQ (CDR2) are obtained from the germline V gene (reference sequence). This clone has a handful of counts. Its antigen remains undetermined. No base quality information exists; no much larger clone differs at one position. The sample consisted of PBMCs, taken from a glioma patient whose treatment included an IDH1 peptide vaccine. The rearrangement joined TRBV7-9 to TRBJ2-5; a stretch of 7 junction bases matches TRBD1. The sequence was obtained from a woman aged 18-29 years with glioma. The CDR3 amino acid sequence is: CASSPLLGQAQETQYF. The bases are TGTGCCAGCAGCCCCTTACTCGGACAGGCACAAGAGACCCAGTACTTC.